This T cell receptor (beta chain) was recorded in a study of neoadjuvant nivolumab and ipilimumab in lung cancer. Findings and caveats of the study: Resected-tumor TCR richness correlated positively with pretherapy blood richness.

A word on this clone: Its matching antigen is unknown.

The repertoire was sequenced with immunoSEQ multiplex PCR; TCRdb's copy has only in-frame clones and lacks some. The sample consists of roughly 4,000 clones, roughly 80% of them appearing once. The CDR3 spans 13 residues. The germline V gene encodes CDR1 SGHTA and CDR2 FQGTGA. Deletions cut 11 bases from V and 4 bases from J, with 15 bases between. The source is an adult with non-small cell lung cancer. Some clones in this sample may be carry-over from other donors' samples. The sequencing used normal lung tissue adjacent to the tumor, collected after neoadjuvant nivolumab, alone or with ipilimumab, at or shortly before surgery. The chain has TRBV7-3 and TRBJ1-5; D might be TRBD1 (5 bases). CDR3 coding DNA: TGTGCCCGTCGAGACAGACTAAATCAGCCCCAGCATTTT. Its protein is CARRDRLNQPQHF.